The 9 T cell receptor beta chains presented below share a single source sample, sequenced in a study of siplizumab effects on memory and regulatory T cells. Produced via immunoSEQ multiplex PCR; TCRdb's table is partial and in-frame only. The data hold 70,000 to 100,000 clones, with roughly 96% observed a single time. The source material was naive CD4+ T cells sorted from blood. The receptor source for this set is a human donor in good health.

The chain carries TRBV18 and TRBJ2-5, with 9 bases identical to TRBD1. V dropped 0 bases and J dropped 3; count of bases not matched to a gene: 2. This CDR3 comprises 15 residues. The germline V gene has CDR1 KGHSH and CDR2 LQKENI. The CDR3 protein is CASSPPGQGKETQYF. As DNA, the CDR3 is TGTGCCAGCTCACCACCGGGACAGGGAAAAGAGACCCAGTACTTC.

This chain connects TRBV11-2 to TRBJ2-1, with 9 bases that match TRBD2. V trimming: 7 bases; J trimming: 7 bases; junction bases outside the gene matches: 8. The CDR3 totals 14 residues. Germline-derived CDR1 and CDR2 are SGHAT and FQNNGV. The CDR3 region has the DNA TGTGCCAGCAATCGGGCGGGGGGGCATAATGAGCAGTTCTTC. It translates to CASNRAGGHNEQFF.

This chain uses TRBV10-3 with TRBJ1-2, with 7 bases that match TRBD1. The CDR3 contains 13 residues. The trim removed 5 bases at V and 4 bases at J, leaving 4 bases unmatched. Germline CDR1 is ENHRY and CDR2 is SYGVKD. CDR3: CAISNRDSYGYTF. In DNA, the CDR3 is TGTGCCATCAGTAACCGGGACAGCTATGGCTACACCTTC.

This rearrangement joins TRBV28 to TRBJ2-7, with a tentative D call TRBD2 (6 bases). Looked up from germline, CDR1 is MDHEN and CDR2 is SYDVKM. The germline V and J ends were trimmed by 1 base and 0 bases, with 16 bases remaining between them. This CDR3 comprises 17 residues. CDR3 in DNA: TGTGCCAGCAGTTTATCCTTCGGGGCCGGGGGCTCCTACGAGCAGTACTTC. Encoded protein: CASSLSFGAGGSYEQYF.

The J gene is TRBJ2-7, the V gene TRBV7-2; the match to TRBD1 covers 7 bases. Per germline, CDR1 SGHTA and CDR2 FQGNSA. The CDR3 is 15 residues long. Losses at the gene ends were 6 bases for V and 4 bases for J; bases not matched to a gene: 12. This chain's CDR3 is CASRTDRVLGYEQYF. The DNA of the CDR3 is TGTGCCAGCAGGACCGACAGGGTTTTGGGATACGAGCAGTACTTC.

This sequence joins TRBV5-6 and TRBJ2-5; 7 positions agree with TRBD1. This CDR3 spans 16 amino acids. Germline CDR1 and CDR2: SGHDT and YYEEEE. The V gene end was trimmed by 0 bases and the J gene end by 5 bases; junction bases not matched to a gene: 10. For the CDR3, the DNA is TGTGCCAGCAGCTTGGACGCAGGGGGAATGACGGAGACCCAGTACTTC. Amino acid sequence: CASSLDAGGMTETQYF. Variable domain in full (rest from reference TRBV5-6 and TRBJ2-5): DAGVTQSPTHLIKTRGQQVTLRCSPKSGHDTVSWYQQALGQGPQFIFQYYEEEERQRGNFPDRFSGHQFPNYSSELNVNALLLGDSALYLCASSLDAGGMTETQYFGPGTRLLVL.

The chain employs TRBV2 and TRBJ2-7, with 15 bases identical to TRBD2. This CDR3 comprises 18 residues. Germline CDR1 is SNHLY and CDR2 is FYNNEI. The V gene end was trimmed by 6 bases and the J gene end by 2 bases; junction bases not matched to a gene: 11. Here the CDR3 reads CASRTGTSGGLVPYEQYF. DNA of the CDR3: TGTGCCAGCAGGACCGGGACTAGCGGGGGGCTTGTCCCCTACGAGCAGTACTTC.

The V and J genes are TRBV5-1 and TRBJ1-2; TRBD1 agrees at 8 bases. Germline V gene lookup returns CDR1 SGHRS and CDR2 YFSETQ. The CDR3 sequence is 15 residues long. Trimming removed 2 bases from V and 4 bases from J; junction bases left unmatched: 7. The CDR3 DNA is TGCGCCAGCAGCTTAGGCAGGGGGCAGACCTATGGCTACACCTTC. It is translated as CASSLGRGQTYGYTF.

As to this clone: One end of the junction fails to match germline, which may point to a read error. Other DNA sequences in this sample translate to the same CDR3. The rearrangement uses TRBV5-4 and TRBJ2-7; TRBD1 matches at 7 bases. Germline lookup yields CDR1 SGHNT and CDR2 YYREEE (reference sequence). This CDR3 has 15 residues. The CDR3 sequence is CASSFSPGQSYEQYF. The CDR3 region has the DNA TGTGCCAGCAGCTTTTCTCCGGGACAGTCCTACGAACAGTACTTC.